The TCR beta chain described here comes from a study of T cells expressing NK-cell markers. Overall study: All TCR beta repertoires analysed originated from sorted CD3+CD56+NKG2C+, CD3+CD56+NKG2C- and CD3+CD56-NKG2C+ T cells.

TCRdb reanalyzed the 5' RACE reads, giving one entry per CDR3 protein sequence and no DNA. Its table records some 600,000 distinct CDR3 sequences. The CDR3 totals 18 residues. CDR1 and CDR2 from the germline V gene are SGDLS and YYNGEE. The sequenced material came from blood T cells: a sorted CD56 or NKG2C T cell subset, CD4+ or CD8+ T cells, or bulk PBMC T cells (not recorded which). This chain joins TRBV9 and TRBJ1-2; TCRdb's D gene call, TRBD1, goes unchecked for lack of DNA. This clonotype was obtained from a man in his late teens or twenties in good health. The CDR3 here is CASSVEALASGRQYGYTF.